This TCR beta chain was found in a study of Graves' ophthalmopathy and Graves' hyperthyroidism. The study, taken as a whole, reports: Researchers report that a 13-signature model separated ophthalmopathy from stable hyperthyroidism, posting about 90% sensitivity and 75% to 84% specificity. With a specificity of 72.22% and a sensitivity of about 71%, the model predicted ophthalmopathy progression.

The sequenced template was RNA, covering the TCR beta CDR3 region. In the first round, RT-PCR was carried out with HTBI primers, and a multiplex PCR formed the second round. In TCRdb, the multiplex PCR reads were re-called with MiXCR into one record per CDR3 protein. The table records roughly 1.1 million distinct CDR3 sequences, less than 45% of them present only once. V was trimmed by 1 base and J by 11 bases, leaving 15 bases between them. Germline values: CDR1 LNHNV, CDR2 YYDKDF (reference sequence). The CDR3 length is 15 residues. This clonotype was observed at least ten times. What it recognizes is unknown. Aged 18 to 65, hyperthyroidism patients had new diagnoses of under 2 months' duration. Certain patients were not enrolled. These were patients with other autoimmune diseases, uncontrolled infections, pregnancy or lactation.

The receptor was isolated from an adult man with Graves' hyperthyroidism. The source material was peripheral blood or thyroid tissue (not recorded which). The chain joins TRBV15 to TRBJ1-6, with no clear D. The CDR3, as DNA: TGTGCCACCAGCAGAGCCCGGACCCTAGGTGCACCCCTCCACTTT. As protein: CATSRARTLGAPLHF.